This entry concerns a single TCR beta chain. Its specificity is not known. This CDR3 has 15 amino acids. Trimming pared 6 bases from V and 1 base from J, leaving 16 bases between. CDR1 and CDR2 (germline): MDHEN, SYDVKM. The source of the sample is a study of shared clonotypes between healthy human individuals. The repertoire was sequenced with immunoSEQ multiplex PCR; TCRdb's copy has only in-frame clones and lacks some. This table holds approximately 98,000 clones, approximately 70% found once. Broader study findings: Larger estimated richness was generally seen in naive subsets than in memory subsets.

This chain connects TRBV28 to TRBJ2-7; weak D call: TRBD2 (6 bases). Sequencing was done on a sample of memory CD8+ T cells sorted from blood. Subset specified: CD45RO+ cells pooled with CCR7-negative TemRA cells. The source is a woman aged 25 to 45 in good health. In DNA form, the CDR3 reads TGTGCCAGCAGGTTGAGAATGCGGGGATCCTACGAGCAGTACTTC. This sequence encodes CASRLRMRGSYEQYF. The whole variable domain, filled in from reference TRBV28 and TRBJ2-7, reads DVKVTQSSRYLVKRTGEKVFLECVQDMDHENMFWYRQDPGLGLRLIYFSYDVKMKEKGDIPEGYSVSREKKERFSLILESASTNQTSMYLCASRLRMRGSYEQYFGPGTRLTVT.